This TCR beta chain was recorded in a study of blood T cell repertoires in COVID-19. Clones were read by immunoSEQ multiplex PCR, and TCRdb kept only the in-frame ones, dropping some. The sample carries 200,000 to 300,000 clones, 80% to 90% recorded once. The sample consisted of PBMCs or T cells enriched from blood (not recorded which). This TCR derives from a woman aged 40 to 50 who had been exposed to COVID-19.

CDR3 sequence reads: CASSARLAATDTQYF. The CDR3 DNA reads as TGTGCCAGCAGCGCACGACTAGCGGCAACAGATACGCAGTATTTT. The genes are TRBV7-9 and TRBJ2-3, with 9 bases that match TRBD2. This CDR3 has 15 amino acids. Per the germline V gene, CDR1 is SEHNR and CDR2 is FQNEAQ (reference sequence). With V trimmed by 5 bases and J by 3 bases, 6 bases remained unmatched.